This T cell receptor beta chain was captured by sequencing in a study of CXCR3-negative and CXCR3-positive naive CD8 T cells. Germline V lookup: CDR1 SGHVS, CDR2 FQNEAQ. This CDR3 comprises 16 residues. As for this clonotype: Antigen: not known.

It was by 5' RACE with UMI labels that the TRB cDNA libraries were prepared. TCRdb reprocessed the 5' RACE reads and keeps a single row for each CDR3 protein, giving no DNA. The table for this sample gives 45,000 to 60,000 distinct CDR3 sequences. Study results and limitations: TRB CDR3 properties were used to infer TCR strength, and surface CD5 was comparable between naive subsets. With respect to TRBV-TRBJ usage, naive CXCR3-negative and CXCR3-positive cells were similar; memory differed.

V gene TRBV7-8 combines with J gene TRBJ1-2; TCRdb selects TRBD1, and the lack of DNA leaves this call unchecked. The source of this sequence is a human donor in good health. Some clones in this sample may be carry-over from other donors' samples. Sample: naive CXCR3- CD8+ T cells from blood. This sample's subset: CD45RO-CCR7+CD27+CD95- naive CD8+ T cells lacking CXCR3 (TNR3-). The CDR3 protein is CASSLTGTGDFYGYTF.